This T cell receptor (beta chain) was found in a study of blood T cell repertoires in COVID-19. Study details: Specimens from acute and convalescent COVID-19 originated in the United States, Italy and Spain. In each case, the material was cDNA or gDNA derived from T cells, B-cell-depleted T cells, or PBMCs.

V shed 1 base and J 1 base; nucleotides not matched to a gene: 2. CDR1 LNHDA and CDR2 SQIVND come from the germline V gene (reference sequence). CDR3 size: 15 residues. Note on this clone: Additional DNA sequences in this sample encode the identical CDR3.

Authors' data handling: Estimated nucleated cell counts came from reference gene primer amplification. TCRdb's table, derived via immunoSEQ multiplex PCR, lists solely in-frame clones and lacks some. For V, J and clone size, that table is used; D and trimming come from the DNA. The table has about 46,000 clones, around 83% seen once; the top ten hold about 4.6%. Sequenced sample: peripheral blood. This TCR came from an older man with active COVID-19. The J gene is TRBJ2-7, the V gene TRBV19; TRBD1 aligns across 9 bases. The CDR3 DNA is TGTGCCAGTAGTATAGGTGGGACAGGGTCCTACGAGCAGTACTTC. Protein product: CASSIGGTGSYEQYF.